This TCR beta chain was recorded in a study of beta chain features in type 1 diabetes. Study overall: Sorted cell examination encompassed roughly 98,000,000 cells across all samples. Study-wide results and limits: A definitive answer on HLA type influencing TCRB rearrangement was not reached here. Insertion counts at VDJ junctions were lower in type 1 diabetes patients, who also showed more deletions there. The study notes PCR might favor shorter templates equally in patients and controls.

In this sample, this clone turned up many times. Its specificity is not known. One end of the junction is discordant with germline, which a read error may explain. Looked up from germline, CDR1 is KGHSH and CDR2 is LQKENI. This CDR3 contains 12 residues. All of the isolated RNA was reverse transcribed, so expressed TCRB transcripts were sequenced. The table came from immunoSEQ multiplex PCR; TCRdb's copy has only in-frame clones and leaves some out. The sample has 250,000 to 300,000 clones; about 7.8% are singletons. This receptor was taken from a woman aged 18 to 35 in good health. Sequencing was performed on central memory CD4+ T cells from blood. The genes are TRBV18 and TRBJ2-1, with 9 nucleotides matching TRBD2. This CDR3 reads CASSPMAGGNIF. The CDR3 coding sequence is TGTGCCAGCTCCCCCATGGCGGGAGGGAATATCTTC.